The rows below give T cell receptor beta chains drawn from one sample of a study of T-cell reconstitution after alpha-beta-depleted transplantation in children. MiXCR, applied by TCRdb to the PCR reads, yields one record per CDR3 protein. The data hold about 510,000 distinct CDR3 sequences, with over 10% observed a single time. The material sequenced was PBMCs, mostly from graft donor cells, taken 180 days after TCRalphabeta/CD19-depleted stem cell transplant. Every receptor here comes from a female patient between 2 and 10 years old who had a stem cell transplant for aplastic anemia, so the T cells may come from the graft donor. Each CDR3 is given with its conserved first and last residue. A D gene is named only where the DNA matches it firmly. Only part of the rows carry a size: once, few, many, or a class if the clone is expanded.

V gene	CDR3 length	D gene	J gene	clone size	CDR3 DNA	CDR3 protein
TRBV12-3/TRBV12-4	14	NA	TRBJ1-5	many	TGTGCCAGCAGTTTAAGGGCAGGGAGTCAGCCCCAGCATTTT	CASSLRAGSQPQHF
TRBV21-1	16	NA	TRBJ1-1	NA	TGTGCCAGCAGCAAATCCCACAGGGGGCTGAACACTGAAGCTTTCTTT	CASSKSHRGLNTEAFF
TRBV6-5	13	TRBD1	TRBJ2-7	few	TGTGCCAGCAGTTACACCGACAGGGCCGAGCAGTACTTC	CASSYTDRAEQYF
TRBV29-1	12	NA	TRBJ2-7	NA	TGCAGCGTTGGGGCAATTGGTTACGAGCAGTACTTC	CSVGAIGYEQYF
TRBV5-1	16	TRBD1	TRBJ2-5	NA	TGCGCCAGCAGCTTCGGGGACAGGGGGATCCAAGAGACCCAGTACTTC	CASSFGDRGIQETQYF
TRBV9	16	TRBD2	TRBJ2-7	many	TGTGCCAGCAGCGTTGGTCGAGCGGGAGGAGGAAACGAGCAGTACTTC	CASSVGRAGGGNEQYF
TRBV2	14	TRBD1	TRBJ1-4	few	TGTGCCAGCAGCAGGACAGGCCGGAATGAAAAACTGTTTTTT	CASSRTGRNEKLFF
TRBV11-2	17	TRBD2	TRBJ2-3	many	TGTGCCAGCAGCTTAGGGGCTAGCGGGGGCCCTTGGGATACGCAGTATTTT	CASSLGASGGPWDTQYF
TRBV20-1	16	NA	TRBJ2-2	few	TGCAGTGCTAGAGATATCGGCCGACCGAACACCGGGGAGCTGTTTTTT	CSARDIGRPNTGELFF
TRBV12-3/TRBV12-4	15	TRBD1	TRBJ2-7	many	TGTGCCAGCAGTCTAGCAGGGGGCTCCCCCCTCGAGCAGTACTTC	CASSLAGGSPLEQYF
TRBV10-3	14	TRBD1	TRBJ2-7	few	TGTGCCACCCAAACAGGGGGAGGCTCCTACGAGCAGTACTTC	CATQTGGGSYEQYF
TRBV5-1	12	NA	TRBJ2-3	few	TGTGCCAGCAGCTTAGAGCCGGATACGCAGTATTTT	CASSLEPDTQYF
TRBV25-1	13	TRBD2	TRBJ2-7	NA	TGTGCCAGCGAGTGGGGGGGATTCGACGAGCAGTACTTC	CASEWGGFDEQYF
TRBV6-1	14	TRBD1	TRBJ2-1	many	TGTGCCAGCAGTCCGACAGGGGTGTACAATGAGCAGTTCTTC	CASSPTGVYNEQFF
TRBV28	16	NA	TRBJ1-3	few	TGTGCCAGCAGCCAAGGTGGGGCGGTCCCTGGAAACACCATATATTTT	CASSQGGAVPGNTIYF
TRBV6-1	14	NA	TRBJ2-6	many	TGTGCCAGCTCCCAGCAGGGAGAGGCCAACGTCCTGACTTTC	CASSQQGEANVLTF
TRBV28	15	TRBD1	TRBJ1-5	few	TGTGCCAGCAGGCCGAGGGACAGGGGCAATCAGCCCCAGCATTTT	CASRPRDRGNQPQHF
TRBV20-1	15	NA	TRBJ1-4	NA	TGCAGTGCTAGAGACAGGGCTAGAACTAATGAAAAACTGTTTTTT	CSARDRARTNEKLFF
TRBV12-3/TRBV12-4	15	TRBD1	TRBJ2-4	few	TGTGCCAGCAGTTTGGCGGACAGGGCCAAAAACATTCAGTACTTC	CASSLADRAKNIQYF
TRBV5-5	13	TRBD1	TRBJ1-4	NA	TGTGCCAGCAGAACAGGGGTAAATGAAAAACTGTTTTTT	CASRTGVNEKLFF
TRBV11-2	12	NA	TRBJ1-4	many	TGTGCCAGCAGCTTAGATAATGAAAAACTGTTTTTT	CASSLDNEKLFF
TRBV20-1	14	TRBD2	TRBJ2-2	many	TGCAGTGCTAGAAATCCGGGACTAGAAAGGGAGCTGTTTTTT	CSARNPGLERELFF
TRBV20-1	14	TRBD2	TRBJ2-7	many	TGCAGTGCTTCTAGCGGGAGGGCCCCCTACGAGCAGTACTTC	CSASSGRAPYEQYF
TRBV24-1	15	TRBD1	TRBJ2-2	few	TGTGCCACCAGTGATTTCGGACAGGGTGGCGGGGAGCTGTTTTTT	CATSDFGQGGGELFF
TRBV19	15	NA	TRBJ1-5	NA	TGTGCCAGTAGTATGATGGGGGCTCCTTCTCAGCCCCAGCATTTT	CASSMMGAPSQPQHF
TRBV5-1	16	TRBD1	TRBJ1-2	NA	TGCGCCAGCAGCTTGGGACAGGGACCCATTTACTATGGCTACACCTTC	CASSLGQGPIYYGYTF
TRBV29-1	15	TRBD1	TRBJ1-1	few	TGCAGCGTTGAAGGGGCAACAGGGGGCCAGACTGAAGCTTTCTTT	CSVEGATGGQTEAFF
TRBV27	15	NA	TRBJ1-1	NA	TGTGCCACAAGGGGTGGCGGGCCACTTGATTCGGAGGCTTTCTTT	CATRGGGPLDSEAFF
TRBV28	15	NA	TRBJ2-3	many	TGTGCCAGCAGTTTAAACAAGGGAGTAGCAGATACGCAGTATTTT	CASSLNKGVADTQYF
TRBV20-1	15	NA	TRBJ1-4	few	TGCAGTGCTAGAGGCCCGGGACGCGTTAATGAAAAACTGTTTTTT	CSARGPGRVNEKLFF
TRBV14	13	NA	TRBJ1-2	few	TGTGCCAGCAGCCCGAAAGGGGTTCGTGGCTACACCTTC	CASSPKGVRGYTF
TRBV20-1	14	NA	TRBJ2-5	NA	TGCAGTGCTAGCTTGCTAGCAGGAGGGAAGACCCAGTACTTC	CSASLLAGGKTQYF
TRBV7-2	16	TRBD2	TRBJ2-7	few	TGTGCCAGCAGCCTAGCGGGAGGGATGAGCTCCTACGAGCAGTACTTC	CASSLAGGMSSYEQYF
TRBV20-1	15	TRBD1	TRBJ1-2	NA	TGCAGTGCTAGAGAGGGAAGGGGGCTGAACAATGGCTACACCTTC	CSAREGRGLNNGYTF
TRBV28	14	NA	TRBJ2-1	few	TGTGCCAGCAGTTTATTTGGCAGATACAATGAGCAGTTCTTC	CASSLFGRYNEQFF
TRBV25-1	13	NA	TRBJ2-5	NA	TGTGCCAGCAGTTGGACCTTCTTGAAGACCCAGTACTTC	CASSWTFLKTQYF